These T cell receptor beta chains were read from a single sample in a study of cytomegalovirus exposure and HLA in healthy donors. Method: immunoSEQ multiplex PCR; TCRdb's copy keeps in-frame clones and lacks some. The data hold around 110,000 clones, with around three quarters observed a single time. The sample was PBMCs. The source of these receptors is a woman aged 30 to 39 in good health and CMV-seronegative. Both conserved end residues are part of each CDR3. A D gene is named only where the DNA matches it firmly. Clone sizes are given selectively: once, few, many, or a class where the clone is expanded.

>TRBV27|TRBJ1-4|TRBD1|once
CASSPRDSKNEKLFF
TGTGCCAGCAGTCCCCGGGACAGCAAGAATGAAAAACTGTTTTTT
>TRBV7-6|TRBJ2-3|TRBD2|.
CASSLAPAGGQGDTQYF
TGTGCCAGCAGCTTAGCGCCAGCGGGGGGGCAGGGAGATACGCAGTATTTT
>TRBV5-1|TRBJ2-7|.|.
CASSYTGQTREQYF
TGCGCCAGCAGCTATACAGGGCAAACGCGCGAGCAGTACTTC
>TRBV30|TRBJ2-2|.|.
CAWTRDPRELFF
TGTGCCTGGACTAGAGACCCCCGGGAGCTGTTTTTT
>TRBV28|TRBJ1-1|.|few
CASSLPHRESEAFF
TGTGCCAGCAGTTTACCACACAGGGAATCTGAAGCTTTCTTT
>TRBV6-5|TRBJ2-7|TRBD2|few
CASSYHGGGNYEQYF
TGTGCCAGCAGTTACCACGGGGGAGGGAACTACGAGCAGTACTTC
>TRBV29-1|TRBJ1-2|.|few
CSVTLGKGRVYGYTF
TGCAGCGTTACCCTGGGGAAAGGGAGGGTCTATGGCTACACCTTC
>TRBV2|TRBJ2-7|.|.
CASSARDTYEQYF
TGTGCCAGCAGTGCACGGGACACCTACGAGCAGTACTTC
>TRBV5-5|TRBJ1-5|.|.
CASSLGSQIQPQHF
TGTGCCAGCAGCTTAGGGAGTCAGATACAGCCCCAGCATTTT
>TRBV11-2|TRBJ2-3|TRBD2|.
CASRTSGKVGSTDTQYF
TGTGCCAGCAGGACTAGCGGGAAAGTTGGATCCACAGATACGCAGTATTTT
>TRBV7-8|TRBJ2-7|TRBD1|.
CASSLTGTGVTYEQYF
TGTGCCAGCAGCTTGACCGGGACAGGGGTAACCTACGAGCAGTACTTC
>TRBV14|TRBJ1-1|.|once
CASSPRGNMNTEAFF
TGTGCCAGCAGCCCGCGGGGAAACATGAACACTGAAGCTTTCTTT
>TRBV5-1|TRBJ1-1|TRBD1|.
CASSISGTANTEAFF
TGCGCCAGCAGCATCTCCGGGACAGCGAACACTGAAGCTTTCTTT
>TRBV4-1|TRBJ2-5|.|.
CASSQGTREETQYF
TGCGCCAGCAGCCAGGGGACCCGGGAGGAGACCCAGTACTTC
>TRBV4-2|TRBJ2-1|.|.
CASSHTTVNYNEQFF
TGTGCCAGCAGCCATACTACCGTCAACTACAATGAGCAGTTCTTC
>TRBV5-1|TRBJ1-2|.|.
CASSLVSEYGYTF
TGCGCCAGCAGCTTGGTCTCTGAGTATGGCTACACCTTC
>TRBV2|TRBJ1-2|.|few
CASSEALLDQVGGNYGYTF
TGTGCCAGCAGTGAAGCGCTTTTGGACCAAGTGGGGGGTAACTATGGCTACACCTTC
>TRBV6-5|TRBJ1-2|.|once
CASSPQGNYGYTF
TGTGCCAGCAGCCCACAGGGAAACTATGGCTACACCTTC
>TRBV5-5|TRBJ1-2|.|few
CASSLGLAWGYTF
TGTGCCAGCAGCTTAGGACTCGCCTGGGGCTACACCTTC
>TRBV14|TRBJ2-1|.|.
CASSQDRGGPYNEQFF
TGTGCCAGCAGCCAAGATAGAGGAGGACCCTACAATGAGCAGTTCTTC
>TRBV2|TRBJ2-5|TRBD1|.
CASRTGAETQYF
TGTGCCAGCAGAACAGGGGCGGAGACCCAGTACTTC
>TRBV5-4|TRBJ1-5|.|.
CASSLLIVPQHF
TGTGCCAGCAGCCTCTTAATAGTTCCCCAGCATTTT
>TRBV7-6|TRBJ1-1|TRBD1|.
CASMGQGGTEAFF
TGTGCCAGCATGGGACAGGGAGGGACTGAAGCTTTCTTT
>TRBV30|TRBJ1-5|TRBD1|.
CAWTRTGSNQPQHF
TGTGCCTGGACGAGGACAGGCAGCAATCAGCCCCAGCATTTT
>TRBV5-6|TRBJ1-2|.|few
CASSLGPTGPHGYTF
TGTGCCAGCAGCTTGGGCCCGACGGGTCCCCATGGCTACACCTTC